These T cell receptor beta chains were read from a single sample in a study of identical twins. TCRdb re-called the 5' RACE reads with MiXCR, one entry per CDR3 protein. The top ten hold about 1.6% of the sample, which has approximately 890,000 distinct CDR3 sequences, more than 9% seen once. These records were also assigned to another study, of yellow fever vaccine responses in identical twins.

Sequenced sample: PBMCs. These receptor sequences come from a woman aged 18 to 35 in good health. CDR3s include the opening cysteine and the closing phenylalanine or tryptophan. D genes are given only for firm matches. Some rows have no size entry. The others give once, few or many, or a class for an expanded clone.

d_call,v_call,clone_size,j_call,cdr3_aa,cdr3_nt
-,TRBV6-1,-,TRBJ2-1,CASSPRPFANEQFF,TGTGCCAGCAGTCCCCGGCCGTTTGCCAATGAGCAGTTCTTC
TRBD2,TRBV18,-,TRBJ2-4,CASSDGLAGKNIQYF,TGTGCCAGCTCGGACGGACTAGCGGGCAAAAACATTCAGTACTTC
-,TRBV12-3/TRBV12-4,many,TRBJ1-2,CASSLGRAGYGYTF,TGTGCCAGCAGTTTAGGACGGGCGGGTTATGGCTACACCTTC
-,TRBV20-1,-,TRBJ2-2,CSAPRENTGELFF,TGCAGTGCTCCGAGGGAGAACACCGGGGAGCTGTTTTTT
TRBD2,TRBV11-1,-,TRBJ2-1,CASSLPLKGLAAYNEQFF,TGTGCCAGCAGCTTACCCCTAAAGGGACTAGCGGCCTACAATGAGCAGTTCTTC
-,TRBV10-3,-,TRBJ2-1,CAISEEMSGEQFF,TGTGCCATCAGTGAGGAAATGAGTGGCGAGCAGTTCTTC
-,TRBV10-2,-,TRBJ2-5,CASSETVETQYF,TGCGCCAGCAGTGAGACCGTCGAGACCCAGTACTTC
TRBD1,TRBV24-1,few,TRBJ1-5,CATSDPGTGAQPQHF,TGTGCCACCAGTGATCCCGGGACAGGGGCCCAGCCCCAGCATTTT
-,TRBV10-3,-,TRBJ1-5,CAISGDYSNQPQHF,TGTGCCATCAGTGGGGATTATAGCAATCAGCCCCAGCATTTT
-,TRBV20-1,-,TRBJ2-1,CSARGRSYNEQFF,TGCAGTGCCAGGGGCCGTTCCTACAATGAGCAGTTCTTC
-,TRBV11-2,few,TRBJ2-3,CASSFWGSSTDTQYF,TGTGCCAGCAGCTTTTGGGGCTCTAGCACAGATACGCAGTATTTT
-,TRBV5-1,-,TRBJ1-6,CASSPVEGNSPLHF,TGCGCCAGCAGCCCGGTTGAAGGGAATTCACCCCTCCACTTT
-,TRBV7-9,-,TRBJ2-2,CASSLAGIRGTGELFF,TGTGCCAGCAGCTTAGCGGGGATCCGGGGCACCGGGGAGCTGTTTTTT
TRBD1,TRBV6-1,-,TRBJ1-4,CASSARGTGNEKLFF,TGTGCCAGCAGTGCCCGCGGGACAGGGAATGAAAAACTGTTTTTT
TRBD1,TRBV7-9,-,TRBJ2-7,CASSSPRTGEDEQYF,TGTGCCAGCAGCTCCCCACGAACAGGGGAAGACGAGCAGTACTTC
-,TRBV4-1,few,TRBJ1-1,CASSQVLGNTEAFF,TGCGCCAGCAGCCAAGTGTTGGGAAACACTGAAGCTTTCTTT
-,TRBV5-1,few,TRBJ2-3,CASSLHSDTQYF,TGCGCCAGCAGCTTGCATTCAGATACGCAGTATTTT
TRBD1,TRBV19,-,TRBJ1-5,CASSPQDRARQPQHF,TGTGCCAGTAGTCCCCAGGACAGGGCTAGGCAGCCCCAGCATTTT
TRBD2,TRBV3-1,-,TRBJ2-4,CASSPFGRESANIQYF,TGTGCCAGCAGCCCCTTTGGGCGGGAGTCCGCAAACATTCAGTACTTC
-,TRBV12-3/TRBV12-4,few,TRBJ2-6,CASSRGANVLTF,TGTGCCAGCAGTCGTGGGGCCAACGTCCTGACTTTC
-,TRBV5-8,few,TRBJ2-1,CASRMIDFPRDNEQFF,TGTGCCAGCAGGATGATAGACTTCCCTCGGGACAATGAGCAGTTCTTC
-,TRBV10-3,many,TRBJ2-5,CAISDSGETQYF,TGTGCCATCAGTGACTCCGGGGAGACCCAGTACTTC
-,TRBV28,few,TRBJ1-2,CASDSGFGYTF,TGTGCCAGTGATTCAGGGTTTGGCTACACCTTC
-,TRBV28,few,TRBJ1-1,CASISPYDGNTEAFF,TGTGCCAGCATTTCCCCCTACGACGGGAACACTGAAGCTTTCTTT
TRBD1,TRBV5-6,many,TRBJ2-2,CASSPRGLGTGELFF,TGTGCCAGCAGTCCTAGGGGGCTTGGCACCGGGGAGCTGTTTTTT
TRBD1,TRBV3-1,few,TRBJ1-1,CASSHGQGISGAFF,TGTGCCAGCAGCCACGGACAGGGTATAAGCGGAGCTTTCTTT
-,TRBV12-3/TRBV12-4,few,TRBJ2-6,CASSPRRSGANVLTF,TGTGCCAGCAGTCCCCGTCGCTCTGGGGCCAACGTCCTGACTTTC
TRBD1,TRBV3-1,-,TRBJ1-2,CASSQVARTGENGYTF,TGTGCCAGCAGCCAAGTGGCAAGGACAGGGGAGAATGGCTACACCTTC
-,TRBV5-1,-,TRBJ1-2,CASSLVGSLAYGYTF,TGCGCCAGCAGCTTGGTTGGTAGCTTGGCCTATGGCTACACCTTC
-,TRBV4-1,-,TRBJ2-3,CASSQANTQYF,TGCGCCAGCAGCCAAGCAAATACGCAGTATTTT
-,TRBV27,-,TRBJ2-7,CASVPLTGDSYEQYF,TGTGCCAGCGTCCCCCTCACCGGGGACTCCTACGAGCAGTACTTC
TRBD2,TRBV5-1,-,TRBJ2-3,CASSARLAGDYTDTQYF,TGCGCCAGCAGCGCCAGACTAGCGGGGGATTACACAGATACGCAGTATTTT
-,TRBV29-1,-,TRBJ2-1,CSVGGPGQFF,TGCAGCGTTGGGGGGCCTGGGCAGTTCTTC
-,TRBV28,-,TRBJ2-7,CASSPMMGSYEQYF,TGTGCCAGCAGTCCCATGATGGGGTCCTACGAGCAGTACTTC
-,TRBV28,few,TRBJ1-6,CASSLSRGFGDKLLNSPLHF,TGTGCCAGCAGTTTAAGTAGGGGGTTCGGGGATAAACTTTTGAATTCACCCCTCCACTTT
TRBD2,TRBV10-3,few,TRBJ2-3,CAIKSGSNTQYF,TGTGCCATCAAAAGCGGGAGTAATACGCAGTATTTT
-,TRBV29-1,few,TRBJ1-2,CSVEIIGLGYTF,TGCAGCGTTGAGATTATAGGGCTTGGCTACACCTTC
-,TRBV6-2/TRBV6-3,-,TRBJ2-1,CASSHQTWYPYNEQFF,TGTGCCAGCAGTCATCAGACCTGGTACCCTTACAATGAGCAGTTCTTC
-,TRBV2,-,TRBJ2-3,CASSPGGWSSTDTQYF,TGTGCCAGCAGTCCGGGGGGCTGGTCGAGCACAGATACGCAGTATTTT
TRBD1,TRBV29-1,-,TRBJ1-1,CSVPPADRINTEAFF,TGCAGCGTTCCACCGGCGGACAGGATAAACACTGAAGCTTTCTTT
TRBD2,TRBV5-1,many,TRBJ2-7,CASSLALSGNYEQYF,TGCGCCAGCAGCTTGGCTCTTAGCGGGAACTACGAGCAGTACTTC
-,TRBV6-1,-,TRBJ2-7,CASSPTVHPTAYEQYF,TGTGCCAGCAGTCCCACCGTGCACCCGACGGCCTACGAGCAGTACTTC
TRBD2,TRBV7-9,-,TRBJ2-7,CASSFTSGSNLF,TGTGCCAGCAGCTTTACTAGCGGGAGCAACCTATTC
TRBD2,TRBV12-3/TRBV12-4,many,TRBJ2-3,CASSPLAGGSTDTQYF,TGTGCCAGCAGTCCTCTAGCGGGAGGGAGCACAGATACGCAGTATTTT
-,TRBV12-3/TRBV12-4,few,TRBJ1-1,CASSLPTQGRTEAFF,TGTGCCAGCAGCTTACCGACGCAGGGTAGGACTGAAGCTTTCTTT
TRBD2,TRBV25-1,-,TRBJ2-1,CASSEGTSGLGNEQFF,TGTGCCAGCAGTGAGGGGACTAGCGGGCTTGGGAATGAGCAGTTCTTC
-,TRBV2,-,TRBJ2-1,CASSEGTRSYNEQFF,TGTGCCAGCAGTGAGGGTACTAGGTCCTACAATGAGCAGTTCTTC
TRBD1,TRBV4-1,few,TRBJ2-7,CASSQPTGSSYEQYF,TGCGCCAGCAGCCAACCGACAGGGAGCTCCTACGAGCAGTACTTC
-,TRBV11-2,-,TRBJ2-2,CASSLDFVTGELFF,TGTGCCAGCAGCTTAGATTTCGTCACCGGGGAGCTGTTTTTT
-,TRBV28,few,TRBJ2-4,CASSFEREKNIQYF,TGTGCCAGCAGTTTCGAACGAGAGAAAAACATTCAGTACTTC
-,TRBV18,-,TRBJ2-1,CASSLTRLDLDNEQFF,TGTGCCAGCTCACTCACCAGACTAGACCTTGACAATGAGCAGTTCTTC
TRBD2,TRBV12-3/TRBV12-4,few,TRBJ2-1,CASSRTSGSSVEQFF,TGTGCCAGCAGTCGGACTAGCGGGAGCAGTGTTGAGCAGTTCTTC
-,TRBV29-1,-,TRBJ2-2,CSGRSSTGELFF,TGCAGCGGTCGCTCCAGCACCGGGGAGCTGTTTTTT
-,TRBV2,-,TRBJ1-1,CASSDYSEAFF,TGTGCCAGCAGTGACTACTCTGAAGCTTTCTTT
TRBD2,TRBV20-1,few,TRBJ2-1,CSARTSGRVNEQFF,TGCAGTGCTAGGACTAGCGGGAGGGTTAATGAGCAGTTCTTC
-,TRBV3-1,many,TRBJ1-2,CASSHSRGAGNINGYTF,TGTGCCAGCAGCCACTCACGCGGAGCCGGCAACATCAATGGCTACACCTTC
TRBD2,TRBV24-1,few,TRBJ2-5,CATSDILAGETQYF,TGTGCCACCAGTGACATACTAGCGGGAGAGACCCAGTACTTC